The clone carrying this T cell receptor beta chain was seen ten or more times. Per germline, CDR1 LNHDA and CDR2 SQIVND (reference sequence). Trimming pared 0 bases from V and 2 bases from J, leaving 4 bases between. This CDR3 has 13 amino acids. These data come from a study of patients and donors after allogeneic stem cell transplantation. TCRdb called the RT-PCR reads again in MiXCR, with one record for every CDR3 protein. The table lists about 7,600 distinct CDR3 sequences, 11% of them singletons, with 52% in the top ten. The clonotype originates from a human donor who was either an allogeneic HSCT recipient or a stem cell or donor lymphocyte infusion donor (not recorded which). It is not recorded whose cells these are; they may come from a transplant donor. The chain joins TRBV19 to TRBJ1-2; D remains unclear. The sample taken for sequencing was blood, either unsorted or a sorted T cell fraction (not recorded which). CDR3 in amino acids: CASSIDRNYGYTF. In nucleotides, the CDR3 is TGTGCCAGTAGTATAGATCGGAACTATGGCTACACCTTC.